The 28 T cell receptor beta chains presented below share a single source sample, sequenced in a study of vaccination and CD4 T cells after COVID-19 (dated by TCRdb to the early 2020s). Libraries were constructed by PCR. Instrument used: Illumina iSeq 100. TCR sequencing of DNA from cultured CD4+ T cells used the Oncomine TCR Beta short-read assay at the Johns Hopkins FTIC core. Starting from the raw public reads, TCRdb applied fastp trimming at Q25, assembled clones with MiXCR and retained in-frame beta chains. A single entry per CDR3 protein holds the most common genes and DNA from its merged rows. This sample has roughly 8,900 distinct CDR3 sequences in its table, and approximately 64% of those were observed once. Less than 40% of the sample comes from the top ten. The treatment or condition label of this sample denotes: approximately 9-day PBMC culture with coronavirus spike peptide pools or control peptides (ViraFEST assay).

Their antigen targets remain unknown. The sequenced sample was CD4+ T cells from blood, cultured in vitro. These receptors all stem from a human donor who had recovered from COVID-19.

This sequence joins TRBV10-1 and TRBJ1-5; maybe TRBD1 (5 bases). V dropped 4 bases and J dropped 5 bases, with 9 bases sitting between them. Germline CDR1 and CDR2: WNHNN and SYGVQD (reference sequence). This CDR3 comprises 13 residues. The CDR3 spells CASSAGVDQPQHF. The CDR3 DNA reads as TGCGCCAGCAGTGCGGGGGTTGATCAGCCCCAGCATTTT.

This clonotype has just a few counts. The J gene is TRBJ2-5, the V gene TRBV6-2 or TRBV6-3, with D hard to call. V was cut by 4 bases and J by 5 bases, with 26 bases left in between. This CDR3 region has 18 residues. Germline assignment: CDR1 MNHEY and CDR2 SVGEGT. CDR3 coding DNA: TGTGCCAGCAGTTGGTCGCTCGGGTCCTCTTCTGTCCAGGAGACCCAGTACTTC. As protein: CASSWSLGSSSVQETQYF.

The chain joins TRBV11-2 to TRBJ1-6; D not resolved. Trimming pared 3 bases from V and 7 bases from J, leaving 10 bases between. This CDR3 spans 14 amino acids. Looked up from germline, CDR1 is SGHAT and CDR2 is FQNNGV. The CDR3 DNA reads TGTGCCAGCAGCTTCATGACGGAAAATTCACCCCTCCACTTT. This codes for CASSFMTENSPLHF.

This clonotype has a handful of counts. The CDR3 region is CASRTVTNTGELFF. The CDR3, as DNA: TGTGCCAGCAGGACTGTAACGAACACCGGGGAGCTGTTTTTT. The V gene is TRBV6-1, the J gene TRBJ2-2; D remains ambiguous. CDR1 is MNHNS, CDR2 SASEGT, per germline. V shed 6 bases and J shed 0 bases, with 8 bases lying between them. The CDR3 consists of 14 residues.

The CDR3 bases are TGCAGTGCTCCTATCCTGACAGGGGGCGCAGATGGCTACACCTTC. Translated: CSAPILTGGADGYTF. V gene TRBV20-1 combines with J gene TRBJ1-2, with TRBD1 matching over 10 bases. Trimming took 5 bases from V and 6 from J; bases not matched to a gene: 12. CDR3 length: 15 amino acids. The germline gives CDR1 DFQATT, CDR2 SNEGSKA (reference sequence).

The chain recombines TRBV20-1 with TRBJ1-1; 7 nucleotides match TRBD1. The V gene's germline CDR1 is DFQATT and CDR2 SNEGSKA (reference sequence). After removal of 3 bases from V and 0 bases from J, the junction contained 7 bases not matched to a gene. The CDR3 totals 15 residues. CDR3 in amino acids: CSARAQGGMNTEAFF. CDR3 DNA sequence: TGCAGTGCTAGGGCCCAAGGGGGCATGAACACTGAAGCTTTCTTT.

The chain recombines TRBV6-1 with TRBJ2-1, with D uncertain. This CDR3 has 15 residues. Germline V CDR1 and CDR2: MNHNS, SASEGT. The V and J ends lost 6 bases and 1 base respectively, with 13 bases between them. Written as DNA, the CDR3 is TGTGCCAGCAGCCCCAGACTGGCATCCTACAATGAGCAGTTCTTC. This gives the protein CASSPRLASYNEQFF.

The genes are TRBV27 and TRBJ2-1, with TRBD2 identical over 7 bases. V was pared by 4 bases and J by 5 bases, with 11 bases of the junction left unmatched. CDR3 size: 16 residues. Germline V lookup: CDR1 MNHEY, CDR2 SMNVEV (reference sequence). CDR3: CASSSYSGLGNNEQFF. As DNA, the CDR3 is TGTGCCAGCAGTTCATATAGCGGGTTGGGCAACAATGAGCAGTTCTTC.

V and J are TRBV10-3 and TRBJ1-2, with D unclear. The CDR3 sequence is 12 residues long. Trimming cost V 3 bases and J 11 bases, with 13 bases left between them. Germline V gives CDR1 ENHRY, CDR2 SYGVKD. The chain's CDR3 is CAISDSDLPYTF. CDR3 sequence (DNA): TGTGCCATCAGTGACTCGGATTTACCGTACACCTTC.

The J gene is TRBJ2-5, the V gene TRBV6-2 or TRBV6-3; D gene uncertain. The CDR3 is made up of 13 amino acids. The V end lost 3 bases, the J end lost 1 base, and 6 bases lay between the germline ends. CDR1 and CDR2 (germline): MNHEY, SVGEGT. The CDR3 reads CASSYLFQETQYF. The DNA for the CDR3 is TGTGCCAGCAGTTATTTATTCCAAGAGACCCAGTACTTC.

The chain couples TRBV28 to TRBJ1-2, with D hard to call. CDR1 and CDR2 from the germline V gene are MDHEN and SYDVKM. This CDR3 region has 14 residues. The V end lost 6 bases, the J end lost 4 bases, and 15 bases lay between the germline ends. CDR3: CASRFSREGYGYTF. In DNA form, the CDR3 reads TGTGCCAGCAGGTTTTCGAGGGAGGGCTATGGCTACACCTTC.

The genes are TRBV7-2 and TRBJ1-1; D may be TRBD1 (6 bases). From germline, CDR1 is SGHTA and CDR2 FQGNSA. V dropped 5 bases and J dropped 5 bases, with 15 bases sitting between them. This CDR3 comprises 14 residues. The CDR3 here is CASSRWQGRTEAFF. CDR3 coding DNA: TGTGCCAGCAGCCGTTGGCAGGGGAGAACTGAAGCTTTCTTT.

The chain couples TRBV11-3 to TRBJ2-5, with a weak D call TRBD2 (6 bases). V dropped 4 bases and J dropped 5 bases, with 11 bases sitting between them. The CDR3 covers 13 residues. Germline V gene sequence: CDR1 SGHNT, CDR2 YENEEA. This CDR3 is CASSSGGGETQYF. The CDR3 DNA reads TGTGCCAGCAGCTCAGGTGGGGGGGAGACCCAGTACTTC.

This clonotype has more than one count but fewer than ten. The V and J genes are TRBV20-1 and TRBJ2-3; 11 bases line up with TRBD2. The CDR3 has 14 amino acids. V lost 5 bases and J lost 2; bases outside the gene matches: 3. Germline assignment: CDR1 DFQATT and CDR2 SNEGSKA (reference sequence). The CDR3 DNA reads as TGCAGTGCTCATAGCGGGAGGGCCACAGATACGCAGTATTTT. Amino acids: CSAHSGRATDTQYF.

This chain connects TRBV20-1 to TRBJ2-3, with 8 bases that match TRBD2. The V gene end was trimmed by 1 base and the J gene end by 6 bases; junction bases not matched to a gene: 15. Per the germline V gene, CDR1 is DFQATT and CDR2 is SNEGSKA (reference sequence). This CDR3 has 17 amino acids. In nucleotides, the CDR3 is TGCAGTGCTAGAGGGGCCAGCGGGGGAGGTATGGGTGATACGCAGTATTTT. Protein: CSARGASGGGMGDTQYF.

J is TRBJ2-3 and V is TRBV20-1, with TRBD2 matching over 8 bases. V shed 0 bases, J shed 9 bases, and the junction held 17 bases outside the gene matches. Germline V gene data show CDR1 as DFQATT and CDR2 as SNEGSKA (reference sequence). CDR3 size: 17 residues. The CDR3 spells CSARDPNPAGASGTQYF. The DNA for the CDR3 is TGCAGTGCTAGAGATCCTAACCCAGCGGGGGCCTCGGGGACGCAGTATTTT.

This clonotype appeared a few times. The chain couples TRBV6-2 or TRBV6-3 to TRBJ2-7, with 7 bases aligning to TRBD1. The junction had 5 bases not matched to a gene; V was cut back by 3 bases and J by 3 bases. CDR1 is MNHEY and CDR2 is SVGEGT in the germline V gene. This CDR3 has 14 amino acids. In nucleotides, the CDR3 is TGTGCCAGCAGTTATGGACCAGGGGGCTACGAGCAGTACTTC. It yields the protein CASSYGPGGYEQYF.

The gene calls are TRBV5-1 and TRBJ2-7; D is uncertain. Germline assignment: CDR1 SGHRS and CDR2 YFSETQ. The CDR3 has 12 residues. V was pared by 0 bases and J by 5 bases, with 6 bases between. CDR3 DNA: TGCGCCAGCAGCTTGGGGGATAACGAGCAGTACTTC. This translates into CASSLGDNEQYF.

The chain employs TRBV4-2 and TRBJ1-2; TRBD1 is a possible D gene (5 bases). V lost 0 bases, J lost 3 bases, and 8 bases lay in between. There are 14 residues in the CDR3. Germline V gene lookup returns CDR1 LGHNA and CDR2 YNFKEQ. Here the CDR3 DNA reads TGTGCCAGCAGCCAAGATCAGGGAGACTATGGCTACACCTTC. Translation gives CASSQDQGDYGYTF.

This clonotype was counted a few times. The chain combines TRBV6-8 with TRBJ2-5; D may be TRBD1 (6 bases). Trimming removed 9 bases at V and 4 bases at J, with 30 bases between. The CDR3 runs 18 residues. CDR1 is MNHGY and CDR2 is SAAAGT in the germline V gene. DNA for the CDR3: TGTGCCAGAATCTCGGGCAGGGGAGAAACCAAGGGACGAGAGACCCAGTACTTC. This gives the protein CARISGRGETKGRETQYF.

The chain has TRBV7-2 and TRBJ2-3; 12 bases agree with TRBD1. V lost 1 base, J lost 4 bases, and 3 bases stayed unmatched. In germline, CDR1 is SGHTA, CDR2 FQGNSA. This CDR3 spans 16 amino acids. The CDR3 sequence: CASSLGGQGAADTQYF. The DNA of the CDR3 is TGTGCCAGCAGCTTAGGGGGACAGGGGGCCGCAGATACGCAGTATTTT.

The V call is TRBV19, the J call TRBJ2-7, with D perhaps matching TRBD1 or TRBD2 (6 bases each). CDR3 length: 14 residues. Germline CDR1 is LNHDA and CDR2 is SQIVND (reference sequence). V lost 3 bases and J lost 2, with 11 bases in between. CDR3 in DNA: TGTGCCAGTAGTATTGGAGGGGGGACCTACGAGCAGTACTTC. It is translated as CASSIGGGTYEQYF.

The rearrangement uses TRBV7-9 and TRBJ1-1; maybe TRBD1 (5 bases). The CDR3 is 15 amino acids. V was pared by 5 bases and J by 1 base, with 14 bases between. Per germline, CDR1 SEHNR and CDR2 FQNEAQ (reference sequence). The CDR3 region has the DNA TGTGCCAGCAGCCTAAACCAGGGCGCGAACACTGAAGCTTTCTTT. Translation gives CASSLNQGANTEAFF.

CDR3 loop: CASGASGTEAFF. The DNA for the CDR3 is TGTGCCAGCGGGGCTTCGGGAACTGAAGCTTTCTTT. V is TRBV6-1 and J is TRBJ1-1; a possible D gene is TRBD1 (5 bases). Germline V gene lookup returns CDR1 MNHNS and CDR2 SASEGT. Trimming stripped 8 bases from V and 5 bases from J, with 12 bases between. This CDR3 spans 12 amino acids.

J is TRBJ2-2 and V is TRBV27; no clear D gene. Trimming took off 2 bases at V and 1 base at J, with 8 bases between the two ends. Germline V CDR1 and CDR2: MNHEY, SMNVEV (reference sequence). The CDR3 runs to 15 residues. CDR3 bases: TGTGCCAGCAGTTTAGGATGGGGGAACACCGGGGAGCTGTTTTTT. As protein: CASSLGWGNTGELFF.

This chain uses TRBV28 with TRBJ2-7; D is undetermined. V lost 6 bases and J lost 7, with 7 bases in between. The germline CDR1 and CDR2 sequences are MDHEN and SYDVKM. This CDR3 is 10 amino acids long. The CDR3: CASSHREQYF. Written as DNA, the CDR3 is TGTGCCAGCAGCCATAGAGAGCAGTACTTC. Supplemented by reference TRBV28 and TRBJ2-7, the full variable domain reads DVKVTQSSRYLVKRTGEKVFLECVQDMDHENMFWYRQDPGLGLRLIYFSYDVKMKEKGDIPEGYSVSREKKERFSLILESASTNQTSMYLCASSHREQYFGPGTRLTVT.

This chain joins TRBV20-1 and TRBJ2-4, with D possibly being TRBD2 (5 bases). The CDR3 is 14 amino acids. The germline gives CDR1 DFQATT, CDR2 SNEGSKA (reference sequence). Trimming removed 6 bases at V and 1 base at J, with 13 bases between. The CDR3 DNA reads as TGCAGTGCGGTGGGTCCGGGGGCCAAAAACATTCAGTACTTC. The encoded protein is CSAVGPGAKNIQYF.

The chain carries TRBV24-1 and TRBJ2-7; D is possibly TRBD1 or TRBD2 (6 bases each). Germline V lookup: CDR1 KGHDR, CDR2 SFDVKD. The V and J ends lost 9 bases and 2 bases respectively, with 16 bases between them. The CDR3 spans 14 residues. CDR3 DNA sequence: TGTGCCACCCTGAGAGGGGGGAAGGCCTACGAGCAGTACTTC. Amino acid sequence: CATLRGGKAYEQYF.